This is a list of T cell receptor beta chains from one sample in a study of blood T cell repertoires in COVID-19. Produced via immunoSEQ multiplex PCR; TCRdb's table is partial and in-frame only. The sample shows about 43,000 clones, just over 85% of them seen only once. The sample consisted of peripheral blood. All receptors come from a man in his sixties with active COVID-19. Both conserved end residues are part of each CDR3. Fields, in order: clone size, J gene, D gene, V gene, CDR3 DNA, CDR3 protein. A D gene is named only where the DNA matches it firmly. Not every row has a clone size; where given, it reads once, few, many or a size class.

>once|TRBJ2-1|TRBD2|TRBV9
TGTGCCAGCAGCGTCTATGCTCTAGCGGACTCCTACAATGAGCAGTTCTTC
CASSVYALADSYNEQFF
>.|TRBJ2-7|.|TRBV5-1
TGCGCCAGTAGGGACACTAACTCCTACGAGCAGTACTTC
CASRDTNSYEQYF
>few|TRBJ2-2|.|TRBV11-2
TGTGCCAGCAGTAGACAGACTAACACCGGGGAGCTGTTTTTT
CASSRQTNTGELFF
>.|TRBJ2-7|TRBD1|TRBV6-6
TGTGCCAGCAGTCTAGACAGGGTCACCTACGAGCAGTACTTC
CASSLDRVTYEQYF
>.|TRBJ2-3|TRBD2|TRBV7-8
TGTGCCAGCAGCTTAGGTCTAGCGGGACTAAACACAGATACGCAGTATTTT
CASSLGLAGLNTDTQYF
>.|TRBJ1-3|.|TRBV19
TGTGCCAGTACCACGAGCGGTTATGGAAACACCATATATTTT
CASTTSGYGNTIYF
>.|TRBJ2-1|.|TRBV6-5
TGTGCCAGCAGTTTCCTAGAAGATGAGCAGTTCTTC
CASSFLEDEQFF
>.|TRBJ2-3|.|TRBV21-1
TGTGCCAGCATCCCTTCCCAGGGGGAACGCACAGATACGCAGTATTTT
CASIPSQGERTDTQYF
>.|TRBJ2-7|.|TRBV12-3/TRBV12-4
TGTGCCAGCAGTTTCGCGGACGAGCAGTACTTC
CASSFADEQYF
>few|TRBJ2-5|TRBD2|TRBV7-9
TGTGCCAGCAGCTTGACTAGCTGGAACGGAGAGACCCAGTACTTC
CASSLTSWNGETQYF
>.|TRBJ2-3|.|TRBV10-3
TGTGCCACCGCGGCCGACACAGATACGCAGTATTTT
CATAADTDTQYF
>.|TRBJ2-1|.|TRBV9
TGTGCCAGCAGCGTAGGTGGGCTAGCGAACAATGAGCAGTTCTTC
CASSVGGLANNEQFF
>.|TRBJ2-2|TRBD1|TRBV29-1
TGCAGCGTACCCCGGGACAGACACACCGGGGAGCTGTTTTTT
CSVPRDRHTGELFF
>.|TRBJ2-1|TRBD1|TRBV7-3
TGTGCCAGCAGCACAGGGGGGGAGCAGTTCTTC
CASSTGGEQFF
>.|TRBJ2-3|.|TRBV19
TGTGCCAGTAGTATAGAATCAACAGGGACAGATACGCAGTATTTT
CASSIESTGTDTQYF
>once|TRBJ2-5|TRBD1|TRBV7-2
TGTGCCAGCAGAACAGGGGGCAGAGAGACCCAGTACTTC
CASRTGGRETQYF
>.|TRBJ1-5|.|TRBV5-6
TGTGCCAGCAGCTTGGGGGCAGGGTCCCAGCCCCAGCATTTT
CASSLGAGSQPQHF
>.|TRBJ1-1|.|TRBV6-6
TGTGCCAGCAGTTACGCAGAATGGAACACTGAAGCTTTCTTT
CASSYAEWNTEAFF
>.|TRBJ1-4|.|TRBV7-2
TGTGCCAGCAGCTTAGAAGGTTACCGAGGGGAAAAACTGTTTTTT
CASSLEGYRGEKLFF
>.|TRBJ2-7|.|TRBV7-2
TGTGCCAGCAGACCCGTGGGTCCGGGACAAAAACAGTACTTC
CASRPVGPGQKQYF
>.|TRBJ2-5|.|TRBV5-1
TGCGCCAGCAGCCGGGACTCGTACCAAGAGACCCAGTACTTC
CASSRDSYQETQYF
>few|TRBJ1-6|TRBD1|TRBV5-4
TGTGCCAGCAGCCTGCTCGACAGGGCAAATTCACCCCTCCACTTT
CASSLLDRANSPLHF
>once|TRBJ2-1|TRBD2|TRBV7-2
TGTGCCAGCAGCTTATTCGGACTAGCGGGAGAGGGTGAGCAGTTCTTC
CASSLFGLAGEGEQFF
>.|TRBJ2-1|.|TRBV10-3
TGTGCCATCGGAGCCTCACCAGGGCTTGCATACAATGAGCAGTTCTTC
CAIGASPGLAYNEQFF
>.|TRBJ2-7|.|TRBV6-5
TGTGCCAGCAGTTACGGGGAGGCCCCCTACGAGCAGTACTTC
CASSYGEAPYEQYF
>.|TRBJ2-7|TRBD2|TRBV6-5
TGTGCCAGCAGTTACTCAGTGGGAGGGCCCCACGAGCAGTACTTC
CASSYSVGGPHEQYF
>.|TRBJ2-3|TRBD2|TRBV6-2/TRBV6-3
TGTGCCAGCAGCCCTGTACTAGCGGGGGAGAGCACAGATACGCAGTATTTT
CASSPVLAGESTDTQYF
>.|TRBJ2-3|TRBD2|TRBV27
TGTGCCAGCAGCATAGCGGGAGGGCCCACGGCAGATACGCAGTATTTT
CASSIAGGPTADTQYF
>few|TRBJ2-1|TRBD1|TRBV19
TGTGCCAGTAGTTTGATACAGGGGGCGAAGGGCTACAATGAGCAGTTCTTC
CASSLIQGAKGYNEQFF
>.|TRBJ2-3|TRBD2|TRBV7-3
TGTGCCAGCAGCCTAACGGCGGGAGAGGGAGATACGCAGTATTTT
CASSLTAGEGDTQYF
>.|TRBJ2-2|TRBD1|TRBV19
TGTGCCAGTAGTAACCGACAGGGGATAGCCGGGGAGCTGTTTTTT
CASSNRQGIAGELFF
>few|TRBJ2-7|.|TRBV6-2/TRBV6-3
TGTGCCAGCAGTTATGTTACCTACGAGCAGTACTTC
CASSYVTYEQYF
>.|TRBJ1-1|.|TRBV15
TGTGCCACCAGCAAAGGGGGGAACACTGAAGCTTTCTTT
CATSKGGNTEAFF
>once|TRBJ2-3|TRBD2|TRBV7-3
TGTGCCAGCAGCTCCCAGGGGACTAGCGGGAGTGATACGCAGTATTTT
CASSSQGTSGSDTQYF
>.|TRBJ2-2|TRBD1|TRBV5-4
TGTGCCAGCAGCTTGCCCGGGACAGGGGGCACCGGGGAGCTGTTTTTT
CASSLPGTGGTGELFF
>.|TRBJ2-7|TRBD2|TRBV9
TGTGCCAGCAGCAAAGGGACTAGCGGGAGGGTGGGTTTGCCCTACGAGCAGTACTTC
CASSKGTSGRVGLPYEQYF
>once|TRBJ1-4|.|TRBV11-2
TGTGCCAGCAGCACTATACAAGGGAGACTCGATGAAAAACTGTTTTTT
CASSTIQGRLDEKLFF
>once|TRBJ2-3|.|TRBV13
TGTGCCAGCAGCTTAGTACTCCCGGGGGATACGCAGTATTTT
CASSLVLPGDTQYF
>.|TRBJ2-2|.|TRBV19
TGTGCCAGTACTGTTTCGGGCACCGGGGAGCTGTTTTTT
CASTVSGTGELFF
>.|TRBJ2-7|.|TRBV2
TGTGTCAGCACGGGGAGCCCCTCCTACGAGCAGTACTTC
CVSTGSPSYEQYF
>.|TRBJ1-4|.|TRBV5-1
TGCGCCAGCAGCTTGTCAGAAAAACTGTTTTTT
CASSLSEKLFF
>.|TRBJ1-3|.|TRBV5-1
TGCGCCAGCAGCCCAGGACAGTACTCTGGAAACACCATATATTTT
CASSPGQYSGNTIYF
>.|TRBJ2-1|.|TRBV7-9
TGTGCCAGCAGCTTAGCGCAACTCTACAATGAGCAGTTCTTC
CASSLAQLYNEQFF
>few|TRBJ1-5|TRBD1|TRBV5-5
TGTGCCAGCAGCTTGGCCGGGACAGAAAATCAGCCCCAGCATTTT
CASSLAGTENQPQHF
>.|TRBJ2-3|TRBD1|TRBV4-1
TGCGCCAGCAGCCACCCACAGGGGCTGGGGGATACGCAGTATTTT
CASSHPQGLGDTQYF
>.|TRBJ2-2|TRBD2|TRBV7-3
TGTGCCAGCAGCCAGGGACTAGCGGACACCGGGGAGCTGTTTTTT
CASSQGLADTGELFF
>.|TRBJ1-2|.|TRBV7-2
TGTGCCAGCAGCGGCGCGGGCTATGGCTACACCTTC
CASSGAGYGYTF
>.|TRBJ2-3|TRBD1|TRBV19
TGTGCCAGTAGTATAGGGACAGGGAGCGGAGAGCACAGCACAGATACGCAGTATTTT
CASSIGTGSGEHSTDTQYF
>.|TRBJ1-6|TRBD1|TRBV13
TGTGCCAGCAGCCTACAGGGGAATTTGAATTCACCCCTCCACTTT
CASSLQGNLNSPLHF
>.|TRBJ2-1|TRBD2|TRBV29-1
TGCAGCGTAGATGGACTAGCGGACCCCAATGAGCAGTTCTTC
CSVDGLADPNEQFF
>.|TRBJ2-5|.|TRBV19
TGTGCCAGTAGTATCAGCGGGTCCCAAGAGACCCAGTACTTC
CASSISGSQETQYF
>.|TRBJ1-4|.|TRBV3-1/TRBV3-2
TGTGCCAGCAGCCAAAGGGAACAGGGAGAAAAACTGTTTTTT
CASSQREQGEKLFF
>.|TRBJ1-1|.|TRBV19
TGTGCCAGTAGTATTGCCCCCTCCAGGGGAAACACTGAAGCTTTCTTT
CASSIAPSRGNTEAFF
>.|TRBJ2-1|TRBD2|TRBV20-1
TGCAGTGCTAGTGGGGGGGAGGGCCAGGATGAGCAGTTCTTC
CSASGGEGQDEQFF
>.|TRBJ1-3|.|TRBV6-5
TGTGCCAGCACAGCGGGGACCGCTGGAAACACCATATATTTT
CASTAGTAGNTIYF
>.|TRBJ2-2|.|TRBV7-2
TGTGCCAGCAGCTTCGGCGGAACCCTCACCGGGGAGCTGTTTTTT
CASSFGGTLTGELFF
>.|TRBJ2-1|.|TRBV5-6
TGTGCCAGCAGCCTCGGGGAGAGCTCCTACAATGAGCAGTTCTTC
CASSLGESSYNEQFF
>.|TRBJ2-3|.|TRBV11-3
TGTGCCAGCAGCTCCCGGGACACCGACCGGCAGTATTTT
CASSSRDTDRQYF
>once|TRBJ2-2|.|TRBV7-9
TGTGCCAGCAGACGCAGCGGAAAGAACACCGGGGAGCTGTTTTTT
CASRRSGKNTGELFF